Listed here is a single TCR beta chain. Compared with the rest of its sample, this clone is medium-sized (0.01 to 0.1%). Its target antigen remains unknown. The record has no base qualities; no much larger clone is one base away. This specimen's time point label, interpreted: about four weeks on oral tofacitinib. The label giving this sample's treatment or condition can be read as: oral pan-JAK inhibitor, 5-10 mg twice daily. Peripheral blood and lesional scalp punch biopsies were obtained from patients with alopecia areata. PBMCs were isolated by density centrifugation and stained for CD3, CD4 and CD8, after which CD4+ and CD8+ T cells were sorted on a FACSAria. These data belong to a study of CD8+ T cells in alopecia areata (dated by TCRdb to 2016 to 2019). About the study as a whole: Treated patients were enrolled in an open-label pilot trial of oral tofacitinib at 5 to 10 mg twice daily for moderate-to-severe alopecia areata. In both human patients and the C3H/HeJ mouse model, the study applied high-throughput TCRbeta sequencing to look at T cell clonal expansion in alopecia areata. TCRbeta CDR3 regions were amplified by immunoSEQ multiplex PCR with 35 Vbeta forward and 13 Jbeta reverse primers. On the human side, TCRbeta sequencing was run on scalp tissue and on sorted CD4+ and CD8+ peripheral blood T cells from healthy controls and from alopecia areata patients with either patchy or totalis/universalis disease. Tofacitinib was given for 6 to 18 months, followed by 6 months of follow-up off drug to assess delayed response and recurrence. The RNA source kit depended on sample type: the PAXgene miRNA kit for fixed scalp, the miRNeasy kit for PBMCs, and the RNeasy kit for mouse skin. Scalp clonality was compared among normal scalp (n=4), patchy alopecia areata scalp (n=8), and alopecia totalis/universalis scalp (n=8). For the treated patients, the SALT score, which quantifies what percentage of scalp surface area is affected, served as the measure of disease severity. Biopsies were taken from tofacitinib-treated patients at baseline and at 4 and 24 weeks of treatment, and a later scalp biopsy was taken in several of the tofacitinib-treated patients. Beyond this particular receptor, the publication reports: Shared TCR sequences between patients were less evident than in mice, which may be partly attributable to HLA diversity in the patient population. Because the treated cohort was small and had only one nonresponder, larger studies are needed to examine links between baseline CD8+ expansion and response. Many expanded lesional clones were found to persist in scalp and blood during tofacitinib treatment, and relapse after treatment cessation may be partly explained by this persistence. Tofacitinib significantly decreased scalp clonality and the number of expanded CD8+ clones among the top 100 scalp clones. Resident alphabeta T cells in normal human skin are also sequenced, complicating scalp TCR repertoire analysis, unlike mouse skin dominated by gammadelta T cells. Higher clonality and more expanded CD8+ clones were observed in lesional scalp than in normal scalp, particularly in alopecia totalis/universalis, a finding suggestive of antigenic drive.

Library method: the immunoSEQ multiplex PCR assay. To provide template for TCR sequencing, every sample had RNA extracted and reverse transcribed into cDNA. SuperScript III was used to make first-strand cDNA, primed with a 2:1 mix of oligo-dT and random hexamers. Amplification bias was assessed with a synthetic immune receptor repertoire, and residual bias was removed computationally. The study's processing was this. Raw reads were preprocessed to remove errors, and CDR3 was defined according to IMGT conventions as the region from the conserved cysteine to phenylalanine. Clonality was computed as 1 minus the Shannon entropy, with the entropy normalized by log2 of the number of productive unique TCRs. Whether each scalp clone was CD4 or CD8 was inferred by checking scalp TCRbeta sequences against the CD4 and CD8 repertoires from sorted blood. Imported from immuneACCESS, the table was reduced by TCRdb to in-frame sequences with V and J called. These copies leave out some clones; in studies compared against another copy, an unresolved V gene accounts for under half, and the cause of the remainder is not known. V and J calls and clone size come straight from that table; D and trimming were deduced from the DNA. In this sample the table shows roughly 120,000 clones, 50% to 55% of which occur a single time. Of the sample, roughly 0.5% is held by the ten largest clones.

From its cysteine to its phenylalanine, the CDR3 spans 16 amino acids. Kept here is only the CDR3 DNA, which spans 48 bases and is read in frame from base 1. From the germline V gene, CDR1 is SGHDN and CDR2 is FVKESK. The V and J ends are trimmed by 2 bases and 2 bases, leaving 14 bases between them. Sequencing was performed on CD4+ T cells sorted from blood, taken at week 4, from a patient treated with tofacitinib. The clonotype was recovered from a human donor with alopecia areata. The rearranged chain carries TRBV14 and TRBJ2-3, with TRBD2 tentatively as D gene (5 bases match). The CDR3 protein is CASSQNGLLNTDTQYF. The sequenced DNA: TGTGCCAGCAGCCAAAACGGACTTCTCAACACAGATACGCAGTATTTT.